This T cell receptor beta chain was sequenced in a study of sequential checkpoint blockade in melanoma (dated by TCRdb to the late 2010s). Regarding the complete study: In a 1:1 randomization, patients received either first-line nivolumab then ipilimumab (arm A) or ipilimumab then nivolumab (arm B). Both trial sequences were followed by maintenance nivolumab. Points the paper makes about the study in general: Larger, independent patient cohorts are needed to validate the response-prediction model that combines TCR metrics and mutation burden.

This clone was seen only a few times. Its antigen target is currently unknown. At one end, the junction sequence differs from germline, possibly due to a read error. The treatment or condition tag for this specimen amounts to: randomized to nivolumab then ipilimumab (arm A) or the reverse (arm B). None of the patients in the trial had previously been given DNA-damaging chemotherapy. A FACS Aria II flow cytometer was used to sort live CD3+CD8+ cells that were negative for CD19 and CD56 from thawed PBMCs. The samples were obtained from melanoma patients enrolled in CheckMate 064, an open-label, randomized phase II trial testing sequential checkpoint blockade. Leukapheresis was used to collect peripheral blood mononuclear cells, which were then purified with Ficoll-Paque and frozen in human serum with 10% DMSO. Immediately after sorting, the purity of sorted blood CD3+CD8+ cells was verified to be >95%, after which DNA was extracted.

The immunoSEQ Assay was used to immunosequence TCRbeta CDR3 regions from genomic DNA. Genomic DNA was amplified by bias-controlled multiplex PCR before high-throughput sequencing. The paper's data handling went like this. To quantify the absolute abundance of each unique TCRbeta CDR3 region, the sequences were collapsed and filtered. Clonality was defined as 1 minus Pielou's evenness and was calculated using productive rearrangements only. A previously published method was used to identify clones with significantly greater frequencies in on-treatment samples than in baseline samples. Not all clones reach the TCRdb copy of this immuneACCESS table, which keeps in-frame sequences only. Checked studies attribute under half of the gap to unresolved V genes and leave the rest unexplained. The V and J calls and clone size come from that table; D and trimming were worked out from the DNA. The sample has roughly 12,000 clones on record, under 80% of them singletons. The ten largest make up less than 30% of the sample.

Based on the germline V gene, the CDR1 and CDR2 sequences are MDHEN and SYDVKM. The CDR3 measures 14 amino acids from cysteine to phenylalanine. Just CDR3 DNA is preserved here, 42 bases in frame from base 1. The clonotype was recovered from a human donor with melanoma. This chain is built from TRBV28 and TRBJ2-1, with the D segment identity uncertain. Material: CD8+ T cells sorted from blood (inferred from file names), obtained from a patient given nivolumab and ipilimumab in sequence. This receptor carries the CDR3 CGSSFSSVYNEQFF. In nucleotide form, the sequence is TGTGGCAGCAGTTTCTCGTCGGTCTACAATGAGCAGTTCTTC.